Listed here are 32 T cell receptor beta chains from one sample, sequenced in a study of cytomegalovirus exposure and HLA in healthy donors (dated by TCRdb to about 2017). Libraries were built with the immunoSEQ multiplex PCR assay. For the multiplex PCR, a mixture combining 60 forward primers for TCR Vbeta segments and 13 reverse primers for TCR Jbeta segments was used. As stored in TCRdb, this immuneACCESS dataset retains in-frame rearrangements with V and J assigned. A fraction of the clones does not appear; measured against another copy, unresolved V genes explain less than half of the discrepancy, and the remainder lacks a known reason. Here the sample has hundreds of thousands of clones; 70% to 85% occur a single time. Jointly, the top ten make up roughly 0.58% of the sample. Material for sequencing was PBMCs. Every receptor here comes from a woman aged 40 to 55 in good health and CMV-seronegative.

In DNA form, the CDR3 reads TGTGCCAGCAGCTTGGACAGGGGCTTGGAAGAGCAGTACTTC. It codes for CASSLDRGLEEQYF. V usage is TRBV7-9 and J usage is TRBJ2-7, with 9 bases lining up with TRBD1. This CDR3 spans 14 amino acids. Germline CDR1 and CDR2: SEHNR and FQNEAQ (reference sequence). Germline trimming cut 3 bases from V and 7 bases from J; bases unmatched to any gene: 7. Combining the CDR3 with reference TRBV7-9 and TRBJ2-7 gives the whole variable domain DTGVSQNPRHKITKRGQNVTFRCDPISEHNRLYWYRQTLGQGPEFLTYFQNEAQLEKSRLLSDRFSAERPKGSFSTLEIQRTEQGDSAMYLCASSLDRGLEEQYFGPGTRLTVT.

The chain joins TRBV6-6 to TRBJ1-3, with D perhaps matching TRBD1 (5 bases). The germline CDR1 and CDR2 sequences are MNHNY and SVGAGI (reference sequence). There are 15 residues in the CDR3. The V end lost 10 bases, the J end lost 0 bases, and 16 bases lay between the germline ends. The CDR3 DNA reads TGTGCCACCCAAAGGAGACAGACCTCTGGAAACACCATATATTTT. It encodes CATQRRQTSGNTIYF.

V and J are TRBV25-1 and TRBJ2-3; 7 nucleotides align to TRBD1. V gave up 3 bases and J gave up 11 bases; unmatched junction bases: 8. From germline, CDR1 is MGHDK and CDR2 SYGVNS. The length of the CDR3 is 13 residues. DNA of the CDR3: TGTGCCAGCAGTGAGCCCGACAGGGTGGGGCAGTATTTT. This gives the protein CASSEPDRVGQYF.

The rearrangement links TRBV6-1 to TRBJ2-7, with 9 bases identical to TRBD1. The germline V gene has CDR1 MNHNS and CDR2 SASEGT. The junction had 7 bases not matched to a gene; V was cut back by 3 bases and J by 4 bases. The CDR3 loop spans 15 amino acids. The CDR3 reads CASSDLGTGTYEQYF. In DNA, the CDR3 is TGTGCCAGCAGTGACCTCGGGACAGGGACTTACGAGCAGTACTTC.

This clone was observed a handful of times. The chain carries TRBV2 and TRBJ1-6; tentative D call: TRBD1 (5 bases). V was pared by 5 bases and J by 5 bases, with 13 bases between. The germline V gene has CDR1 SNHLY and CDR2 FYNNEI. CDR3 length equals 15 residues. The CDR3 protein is CASSSTGGDNSPLHF. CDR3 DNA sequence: TGTGCCAGCAGTAGTACAGGAGGGGATAATTCACCCCTCCACTTT.

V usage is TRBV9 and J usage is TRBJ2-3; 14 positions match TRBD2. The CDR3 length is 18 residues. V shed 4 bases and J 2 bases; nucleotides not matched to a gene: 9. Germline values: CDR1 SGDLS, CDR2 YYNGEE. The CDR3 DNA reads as TGTGCCAGCAGCTTCCGACTAGCGGGGGGGCCCAACACAGATACGCAGTATTTT. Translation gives CASSFRLAGGPNTDTQYF.

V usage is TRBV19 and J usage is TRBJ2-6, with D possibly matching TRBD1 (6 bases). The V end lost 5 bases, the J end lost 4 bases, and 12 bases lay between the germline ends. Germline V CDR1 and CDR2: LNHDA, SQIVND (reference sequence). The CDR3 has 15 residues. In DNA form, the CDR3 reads TGTGCCAGTAGTGTTACAGGGTACGGGGCCAACGTCCTGACTTTC. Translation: CASSVTGYGANVLTF.

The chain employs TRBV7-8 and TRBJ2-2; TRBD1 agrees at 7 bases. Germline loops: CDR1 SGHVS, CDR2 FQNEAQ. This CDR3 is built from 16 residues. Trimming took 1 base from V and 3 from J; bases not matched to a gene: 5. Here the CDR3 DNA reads TGTGCCAGCAGCTTAGGTTGGGGACAGTACACCGGGGAGCTGTTTTTT. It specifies CASSLGWGQYTGELFF. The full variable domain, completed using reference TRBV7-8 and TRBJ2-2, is GAGVSQSPRYKVAKRGQDVALRCDPISGHVSLFWYQQALGQGPEFLTYFQNEAQLDKSGLPSDRFFAERPEGSVSTLKIQRTQQEDSAVYLCASSLGWGQYTGELFFGEGSRLTVL.

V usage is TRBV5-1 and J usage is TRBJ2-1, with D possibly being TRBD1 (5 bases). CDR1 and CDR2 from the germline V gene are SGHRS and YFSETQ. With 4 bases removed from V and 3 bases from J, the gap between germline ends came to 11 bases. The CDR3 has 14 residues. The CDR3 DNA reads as TGCGCCAGCAGCCTCGATGACAGCTACAATGAGCAGTTCTTC. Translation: CASSLDDSYNEQFF.

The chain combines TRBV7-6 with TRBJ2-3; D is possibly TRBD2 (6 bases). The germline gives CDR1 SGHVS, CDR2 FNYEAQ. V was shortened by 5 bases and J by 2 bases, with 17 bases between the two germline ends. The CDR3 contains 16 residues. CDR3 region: CASSVEGGHPTDTQYF. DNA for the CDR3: TGTGCCAGCAGCGTTGAGGGAGGACATCCCACAGATACGCAGTATTTT. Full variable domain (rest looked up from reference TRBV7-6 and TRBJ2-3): GAGVSQSPRYKVTKRGQDVALRCDPISGHVSLYWYRQALGQGPEFLTYFNYEAQQDKSGLPNDRFSAERPEGSISTLTIQRTEQRDSAMYRCASSVEGGHPTDTQYFGPGTRLTVL.

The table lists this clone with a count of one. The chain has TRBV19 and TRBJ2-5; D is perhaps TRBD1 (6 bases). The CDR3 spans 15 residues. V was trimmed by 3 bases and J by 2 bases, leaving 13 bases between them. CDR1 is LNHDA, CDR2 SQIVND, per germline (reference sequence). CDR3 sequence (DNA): TGTGCCAGTAGTATTTCGGCAGGGGATCAAGAGACCCAGTACTTC. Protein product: CASSISAGDQETQYF.

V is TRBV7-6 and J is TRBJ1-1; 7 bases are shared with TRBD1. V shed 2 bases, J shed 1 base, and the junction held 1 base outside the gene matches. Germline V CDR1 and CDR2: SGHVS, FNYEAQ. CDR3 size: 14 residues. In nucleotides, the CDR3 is TGTGCCAGCAGCTTACCAGGGGGGAACACTGAAGCTTTCTTT. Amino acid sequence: CASSLPGGNTEAFF.

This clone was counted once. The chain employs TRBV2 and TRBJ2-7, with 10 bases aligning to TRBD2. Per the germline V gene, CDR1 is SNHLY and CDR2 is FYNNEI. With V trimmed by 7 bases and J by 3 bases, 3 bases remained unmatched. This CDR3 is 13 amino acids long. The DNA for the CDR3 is TGTGCCAGCAAAGGGACTAGCGTCTACGAGCAGTACTTC. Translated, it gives CASKGTSVYEQYF.

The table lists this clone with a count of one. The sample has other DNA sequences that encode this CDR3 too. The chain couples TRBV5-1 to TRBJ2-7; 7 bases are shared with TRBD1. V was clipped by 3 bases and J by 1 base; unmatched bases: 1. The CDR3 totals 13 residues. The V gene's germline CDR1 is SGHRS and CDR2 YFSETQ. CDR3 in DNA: TGCGCCAGCAGCTCGGACAGGTCCTACGAGCAGTACTTC. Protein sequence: CASSSDRSYEQYF.

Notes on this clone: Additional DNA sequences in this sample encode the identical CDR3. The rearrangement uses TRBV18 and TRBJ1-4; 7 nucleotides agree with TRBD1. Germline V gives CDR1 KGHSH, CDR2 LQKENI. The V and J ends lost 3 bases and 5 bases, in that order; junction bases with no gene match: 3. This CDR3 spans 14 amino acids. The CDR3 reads CASSPGQLNEKLFF. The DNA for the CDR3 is TGTGCCAGCTCACCGGGACAGTTAAATGAAAAACTGTTTTTT.

The CDR3 bases are TGTGCCAGCAGCGGCCACGGGGGGCAGTACTTC. Its translation: CASSGHGGQYF. The rearrangement joins TRBV9 to TRBJ2-7, with a possible D match to TRBD2 (6 bases). V lost 3 bases, J lost 9 bases, and 10 bases lay in between. The CDR3 consists of 11 residues. Germline assignment: CDR1 SGDLS and CDR2 YYNGEE.

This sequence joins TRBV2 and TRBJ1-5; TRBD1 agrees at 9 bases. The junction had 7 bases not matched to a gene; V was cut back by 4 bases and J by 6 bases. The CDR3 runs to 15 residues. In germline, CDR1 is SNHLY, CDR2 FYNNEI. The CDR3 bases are TGTGCCAGCAGTGGAAGGGACAGGGTCGGTCAGCCCCAGCATTTT. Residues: CASSGRDRVGQPQHF.

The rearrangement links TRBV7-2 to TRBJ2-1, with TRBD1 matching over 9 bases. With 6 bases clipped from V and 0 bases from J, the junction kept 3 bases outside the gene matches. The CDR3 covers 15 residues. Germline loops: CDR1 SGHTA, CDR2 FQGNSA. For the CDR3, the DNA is TGTGCCAGCAGTCGGGACAGGGCCTCCTACAATGAGCAGTTCTTC. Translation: CASSRDRASYNEQFF.

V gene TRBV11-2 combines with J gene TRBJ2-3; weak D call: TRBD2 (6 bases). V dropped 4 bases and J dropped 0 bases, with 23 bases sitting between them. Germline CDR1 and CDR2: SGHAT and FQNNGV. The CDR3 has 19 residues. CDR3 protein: CASSSGQWGVISSTDTQYF. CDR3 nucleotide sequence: TGTGCCAGCAGCTCGGGCCAGTGGGGGGTGATTTCTAGCACAGATACGCAGTATTTT.

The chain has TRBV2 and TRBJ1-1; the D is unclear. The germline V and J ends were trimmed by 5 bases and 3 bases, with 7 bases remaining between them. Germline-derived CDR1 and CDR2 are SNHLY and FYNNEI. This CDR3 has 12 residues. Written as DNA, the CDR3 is TGTGCCAGCAGTCAGTCCTACACTGAAGCTTTCTTT. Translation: CASSQSYTEAFF.

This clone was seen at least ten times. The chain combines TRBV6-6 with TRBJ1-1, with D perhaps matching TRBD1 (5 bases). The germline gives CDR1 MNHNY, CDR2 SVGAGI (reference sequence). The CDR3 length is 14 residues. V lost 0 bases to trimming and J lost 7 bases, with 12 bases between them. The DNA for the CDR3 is TGTGCCAGCAGTTACTCCAGGGTCTATCATGAAGCTTTCTTT. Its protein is CASSYSRVYHEAFF.

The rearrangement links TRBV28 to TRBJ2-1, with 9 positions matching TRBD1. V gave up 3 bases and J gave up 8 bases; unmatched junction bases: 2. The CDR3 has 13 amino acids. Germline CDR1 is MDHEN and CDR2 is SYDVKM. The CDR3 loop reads CASSLDRGHEQFF. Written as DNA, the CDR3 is TGTGCCAGCAGTTTGGACAGGGGCCATGAGCAGTTCTTC.

The CDR3 region is CASSPAGVYGYTF. The CDR3 region has the DNA TGTGCCAGTAGTCCGGCTGGAGTATATGGCTACACCTTC. This chain joins TRBV19 and TRBJ1-2; the D is unclear. The CDR3 is 13 amino acids. Germline V gives CDR1 LNHDA, CDR2 SQIVND (reference sequence). The V and J ends lost 5 bases and 5 bases respectively, with 12 bases between them.

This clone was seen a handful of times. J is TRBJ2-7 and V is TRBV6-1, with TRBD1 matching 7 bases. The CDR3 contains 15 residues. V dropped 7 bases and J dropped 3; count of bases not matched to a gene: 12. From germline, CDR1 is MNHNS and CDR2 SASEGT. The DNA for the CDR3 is TGTGCCAGCATCGAGGGACAGCAAACCCTCTACGAGCAGTACTTC. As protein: CASIEGQQTLYEQYF.

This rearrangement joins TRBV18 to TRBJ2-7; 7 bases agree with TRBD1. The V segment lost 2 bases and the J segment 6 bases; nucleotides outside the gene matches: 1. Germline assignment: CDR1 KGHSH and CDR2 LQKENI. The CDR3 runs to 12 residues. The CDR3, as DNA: TGTGCCAGCTCACCAACAGGGGCCGAGCAGTACTTC. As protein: CASSPTGAEQYF.

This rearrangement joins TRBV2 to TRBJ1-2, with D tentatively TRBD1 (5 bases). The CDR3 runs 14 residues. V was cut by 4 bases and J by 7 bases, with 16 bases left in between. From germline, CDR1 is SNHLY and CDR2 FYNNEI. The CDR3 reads CASSGQPAFAGYTF. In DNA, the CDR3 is TGTGCCAGCAGTGGACAGCCGGCCTTCGCTGGCTACACCTTC.

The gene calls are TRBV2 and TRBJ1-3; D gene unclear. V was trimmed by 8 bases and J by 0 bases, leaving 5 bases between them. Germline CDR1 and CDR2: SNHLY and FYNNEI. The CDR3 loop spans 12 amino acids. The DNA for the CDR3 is TGTGCCAGCCGGGGCTCTGGAAACACCATATATTTT. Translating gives CASRGSGNTIYF.

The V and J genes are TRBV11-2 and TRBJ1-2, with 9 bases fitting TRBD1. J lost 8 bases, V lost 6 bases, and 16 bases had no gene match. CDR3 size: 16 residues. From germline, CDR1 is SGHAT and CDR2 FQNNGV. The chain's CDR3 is CASSPGTGSGARGYTF. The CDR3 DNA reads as TGTGCCAGCAGTCCCGGGACAGGGTCGGGGGCACGAGGCTACACCTTC.

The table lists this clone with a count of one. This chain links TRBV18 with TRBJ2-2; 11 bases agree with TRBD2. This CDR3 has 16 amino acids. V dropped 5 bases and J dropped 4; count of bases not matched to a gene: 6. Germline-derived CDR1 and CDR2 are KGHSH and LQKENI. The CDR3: CASSSLAGVTTGELFF. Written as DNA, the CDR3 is TGTGCCAGCTCATCACTAGCGGGGGTTACCACCGGGGAGCTGTTTTTT.

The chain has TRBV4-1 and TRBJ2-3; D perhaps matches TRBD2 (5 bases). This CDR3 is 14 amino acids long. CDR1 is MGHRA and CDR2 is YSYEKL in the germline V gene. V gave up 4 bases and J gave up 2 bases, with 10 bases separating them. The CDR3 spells CASSPGLFTDTQYF. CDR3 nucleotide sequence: TGCGCCAGCAGCCCTGGACTTTTCACAGATACGCAGTATTTT.

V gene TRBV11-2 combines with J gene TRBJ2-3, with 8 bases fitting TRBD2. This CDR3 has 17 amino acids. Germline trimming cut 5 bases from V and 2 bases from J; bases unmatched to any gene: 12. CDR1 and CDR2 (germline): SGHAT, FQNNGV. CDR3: CASSPRKRGSYTDTQYF. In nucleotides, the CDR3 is TGTGCCAGCAGCCCACGGAAGCGGGGGAGTTACACAGATACGCAGTATTTT.

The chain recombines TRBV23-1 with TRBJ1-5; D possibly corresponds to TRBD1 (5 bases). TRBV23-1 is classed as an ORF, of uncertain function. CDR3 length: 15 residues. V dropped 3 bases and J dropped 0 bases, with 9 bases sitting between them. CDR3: CASSHGGYSNQPQHF. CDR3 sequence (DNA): TGCGCCAGCAGTCACGGGGGTTATAGCAATCAGCCCCAGCATTTT.